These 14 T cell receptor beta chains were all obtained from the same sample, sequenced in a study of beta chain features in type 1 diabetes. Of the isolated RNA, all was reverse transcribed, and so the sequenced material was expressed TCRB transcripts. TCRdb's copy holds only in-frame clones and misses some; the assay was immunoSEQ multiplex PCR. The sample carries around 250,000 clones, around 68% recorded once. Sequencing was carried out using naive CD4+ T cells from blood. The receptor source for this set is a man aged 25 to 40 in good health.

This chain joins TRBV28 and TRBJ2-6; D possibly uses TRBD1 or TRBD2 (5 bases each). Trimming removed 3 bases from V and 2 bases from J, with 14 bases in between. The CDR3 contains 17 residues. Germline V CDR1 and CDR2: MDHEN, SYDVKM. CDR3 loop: CASSFISRDPGANVLTF. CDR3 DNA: TGTGCCAGCAGTTTCATTAGCAGGGACCCTGGGGCCAACGTCCTGACTTTC.

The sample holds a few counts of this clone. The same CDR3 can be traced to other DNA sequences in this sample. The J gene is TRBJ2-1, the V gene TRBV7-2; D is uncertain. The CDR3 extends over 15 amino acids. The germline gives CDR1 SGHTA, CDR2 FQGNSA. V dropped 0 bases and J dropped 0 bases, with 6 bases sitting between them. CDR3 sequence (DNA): TGTGCCAGCAGCTTAGCGGCGAGCTCCTACAATGAGCAGTTCTTC. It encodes CASSLAASSYNEQFF.

The DNA for the CDR3 is TGCGCCAGCAGCCATCTAGCCGGGGAGACCCAGTACTTC. Encoded protein: CASSHLAGETQYF. The chain recombines TRBV4-3 with TRBJ2-5, with a possible D match to TRBD2 (5 bases). The CDR3 is 13 residues long. Trimming stripped 3 bases from V and 5 bases from J, with 10 bases between. Germline V gives CDR1 LGHNA, CDR2 YSLEER.

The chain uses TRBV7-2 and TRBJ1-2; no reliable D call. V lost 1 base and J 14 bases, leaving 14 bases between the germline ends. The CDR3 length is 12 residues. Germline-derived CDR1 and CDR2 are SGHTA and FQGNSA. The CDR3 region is CASSLDGRAVTF. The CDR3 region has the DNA TGTGCCAGCAGCTTAGATGGCCGGGCGGTTACCTTC.

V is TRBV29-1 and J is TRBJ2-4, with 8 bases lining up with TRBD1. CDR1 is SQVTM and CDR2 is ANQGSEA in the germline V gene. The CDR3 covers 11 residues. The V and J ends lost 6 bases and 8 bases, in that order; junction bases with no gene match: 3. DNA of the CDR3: TGCAGCGTCGGACAGGGAGACATTCAGTACTTC. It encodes CSVGQGDIQYF.

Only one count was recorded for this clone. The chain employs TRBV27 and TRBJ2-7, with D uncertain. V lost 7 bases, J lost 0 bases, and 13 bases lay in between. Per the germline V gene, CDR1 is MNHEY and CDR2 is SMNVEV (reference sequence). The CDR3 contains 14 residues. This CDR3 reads CASTKVTGSYEQYF. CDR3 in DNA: TGTGCCAGCACAAAGGTGACGGGCTCCTACGAGCAGTACTTC.

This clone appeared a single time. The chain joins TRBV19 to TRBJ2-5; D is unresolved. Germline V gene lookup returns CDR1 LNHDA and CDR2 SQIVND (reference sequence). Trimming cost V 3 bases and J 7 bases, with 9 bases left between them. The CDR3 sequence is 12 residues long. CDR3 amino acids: CASSILAGTQYF. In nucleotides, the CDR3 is TGTGCCAGTAGTATTCTGGCTGGGACCCAGTACTTC.

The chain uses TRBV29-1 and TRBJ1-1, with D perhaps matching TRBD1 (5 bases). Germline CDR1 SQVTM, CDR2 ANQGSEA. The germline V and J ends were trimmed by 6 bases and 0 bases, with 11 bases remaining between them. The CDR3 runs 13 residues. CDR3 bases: TGCAGCGTGGCAGGGATTATGAACACTGAAGCTTTCTTT. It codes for CSVAGIMNTEAFF.

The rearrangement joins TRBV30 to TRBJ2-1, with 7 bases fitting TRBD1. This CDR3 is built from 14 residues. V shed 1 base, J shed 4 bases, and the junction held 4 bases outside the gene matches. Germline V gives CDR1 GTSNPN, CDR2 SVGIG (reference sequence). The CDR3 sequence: CAWSGGQSYNEQFF. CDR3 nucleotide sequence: TGTGCCTGGAGTGGGGGACAGTCGTACAATGAGCAGTTCTTC. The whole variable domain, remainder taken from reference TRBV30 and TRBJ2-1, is SQTIHQWPATLVQPVGSPLSLECTVEGTSNPNLYWYRQAAGRGLQLLFYSVGIGQISSEVPQNLSASRPQDRQFILSSKKLLLSDSGFYLCAWSGGQSYNEQFFGPGTRLTVL.

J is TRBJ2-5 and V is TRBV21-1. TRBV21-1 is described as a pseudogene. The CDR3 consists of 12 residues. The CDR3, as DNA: TGTGCCAGCAGCAAAAAGAAAGGCGTCCAGTACTTC. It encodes CASSKKKGVQYF.

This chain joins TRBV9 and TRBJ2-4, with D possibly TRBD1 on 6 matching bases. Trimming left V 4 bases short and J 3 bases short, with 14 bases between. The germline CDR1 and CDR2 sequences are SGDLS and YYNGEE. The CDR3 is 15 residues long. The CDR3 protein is CASSSSPRGKNIQYF. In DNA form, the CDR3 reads TGTGCCAGCAGCTCATCTCCCAGGGGCAAAAACATTCAGTACTTC.

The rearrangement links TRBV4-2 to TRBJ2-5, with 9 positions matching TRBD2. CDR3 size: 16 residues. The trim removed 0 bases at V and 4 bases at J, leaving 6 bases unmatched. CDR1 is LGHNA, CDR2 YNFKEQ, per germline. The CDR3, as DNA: TGTGCCAGCAGCCAAGAAGGTGGACTAGCGAGAGAGACCCAGTACTTC. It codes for CASSQEGGLARETQYF.

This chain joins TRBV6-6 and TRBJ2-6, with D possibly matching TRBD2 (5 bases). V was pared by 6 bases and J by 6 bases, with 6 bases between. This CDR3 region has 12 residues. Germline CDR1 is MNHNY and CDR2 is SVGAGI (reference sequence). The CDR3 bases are TGTGCCAGCAGGCTAGCGGCCAACGTCCTGACTTTC. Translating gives CASRLAANVLTF.

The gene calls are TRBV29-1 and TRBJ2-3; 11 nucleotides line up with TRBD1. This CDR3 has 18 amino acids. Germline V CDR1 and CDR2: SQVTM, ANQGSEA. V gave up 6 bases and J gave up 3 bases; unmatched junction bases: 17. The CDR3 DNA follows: TGCAGCGTGAGACCTGAGGGACAGGGGGTTAAGGGGACAGATACGCAGTATTTT. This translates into CSVRPEGQGVKGTDTQYF.